These 21 T cell receptor beta chains share one sample of origin, sequenced in a study of blood T cells in healthy people across ages. A J-beta primer mix and a sample-barcoded 5' primer were used in a second PCR of roughly 6 to 11 cycles. TCRdb redid the calling of the 5' RACE reads with MiXCR, one entry per CDR3 protein. The sample consists of 1.5 million to 2 million distinct CDR3 sequences, about 31% of them appearing once. The sequenced sample was blood. The receptors here all came from a woman in her 30s in good health.

This clonotype has a count of ten or more. The CDR3 loop is CAISEDPEGRNGYTF. The CDR3 DNA reads TGTGCCATCAGTGAGGACCCCGAGGGCCGGAATGGCTACACCTTC. This chain links TRBV10-3 with TRBJ1-2; D is ambiguous. CDR3 length equals 15 residues. Per the germline V gene, CDR1 is ENHRY and CDR2 is SYGVKD. Trimming shortened V by 2 bases and J by 6 bases, and 16 bases separated the two germline ends.

This clonotype was recorded only once. This sequence joins TRBV25-1 and TRBJ2-1; TRBD2 matches 9 bases. The V and J ends lost 3 bases and 5 bases, in that order; junction bases with no gene match: 8. Germline values: CDR1 MGHDK, CDR2 SYGVNS. The length of the CDR3 is 16 residues. The CDR3 protein is CASSETGGRVHNEQFF. CDR3 nucleotide sequence: TGTGCCAGCAGTGAGACAGGCGGGAGGGTCCACAATGAGCAGTTCTTC.

This clonotype was picked up a small number of times. The genes are TRBV9 and TRBJ2-1, with 8 bases lining up with TRBD1. Trimming removed 2 bases from V and 8 bases from J; junction bases left unmatched: 6. The CDR3 has 14 amino acids. In germline, CDR1 is SGDLS, CDR2 YYNGEE. The CDR3 spells CASSVQGAGYEQFF. CDR3 coding DNA: TGTGCCAGCAGCGTTCAGGGGGCTGGCTATGAGCAGTTCTTC.

This chain joins TRBV27 and TRBJ2-7, with D unresolved. CDR1 is MNHEY and CDR2 is SMNVEV in the germline V gene (reference sequence). CDR3 length equals 13 residues. The V gene lost 6 bases and the J gene lost 0 bases, with 9 bases spanning the gap. CDR3 sequence: CASRGSGSYEQYF. The CDR3 bases are TGTGCCAGCAGGGGCTCCGGCTCCTACGAGCAGTACTTC.

Notes on this clonotype: Germline is not matched at one junction end, which may reflect a read error. V is TRBV27 and J is TRBJ1-6; D remains unclear. Germline V gene data show CDR1 as MNHEY and CDR2 as SMNVEV (reference sequence). There are 17 residues in the CDR3. As DNA, the CDR3 is TGTGCCAGCAGATTATTGCGACCGAGCTCCTATAATCCACCCCTCCACTTT. This gives the protein CASRLLRPSSYNPPLHF.

This chain connects TRBV5-4 to TRBJ1-1, with 8 bases lining up with TRBD1. The CDR3 runs 13 residues. J gave up 1 base and V 6 bases, and 2 bases lay outside the gene matches. CDR1 is SGHNT and CDR2 is YYREEE in the germline V gene (reference sequence). As DNA, the CDR3 is TGTGCCAGCACCCAGGGGGCGAACACTGAAGCTTTCTTT. Protein sequence: CASTQGANTEAFF.

The chain combines TRBV24-1 with TRBJ2-1; 9 bases map to TRBD2. The germline V gene has CDR1 KGHDR and CDR2 SFDVKD. CDR3 length: 20 residues. The trim removed 2 bases at V and 3 bases at J, leaving 16 bases unmatched. Here the CDR3 DNA reads TGTGCCACCAGTGATTCGCTGATGAGCGGGAGGCCGGGGATCTACAATGAGCAGTTCTTC. Its translation is CATSDSLMSGRPGIYNEQFF.

This clonotype was recorded a few times. The CDR3 loop reads CSARDPLISYEQYF. The CDR3 bases are TGCAGTGCTAGAGATCCCCTGATTTCCTACGAGCAGTACTTC. J is TRBJ2-7 and V is TRBV20-1, with D hard to call. Germline loops: CDR1 DFQATT, CDR2 SNEGSKA (reference sequence). V was cut by 0 bases and J by 1 base, with 10 bases left in between. This CDR3 region has 14 residues.

CDR3 sequence: CASRNTGGTEAFF. The CDR3 DNA follows: TGCGCCAGCAGGAACACAGGGGGCACTGAAGCTTTCTTT. This chain joins TRBV5-1 and TRBJ1-1; 8 bases align to TRBD1. Germline values: CDR1 SGHRS, CDR2 YFSETQ. V gave up 5 bases and J gave up 4 bases; unmatched junction bases: 4. The CDR3 has 13 residues.

CDR3 in DNA: TGTGCCAGCAGTTTATGGGAGGGGGCGCGGGTAGGGAACACTGAAGCTTTCTTT. Translating it yields CASSLWEGARVGNTEAFF. The V gene is TRBV28, the J gene TRBJ1-1, with 7 positions matching TRBD1. After removal of 0 bases from V and 1 base from J, the junction contained 11 bases not matched to a gene. The CDR3 totals 18 residues. The germline V gene has CDR1 MDHEN and CDR2 SYDVKM.

This clonotype was counted a few times. The rearrangement links TRBV4-1 to TRBJ1-2, with 7 bases that match TRBD1. The CDR3 totals 16 residues. J was trimmed by 7 bases and V by 1 base; bases with no gene match: 12. Germline V gene lookup returns CDR1 MGHRA and CDR2 YSYEKL. The CDR3 protein is CASSQAGEGGSRGYTF. CDR3 sequence (DNA): TGCGCCAGCAGCCAAGCAGGGGAAGGGGGCTCGCGTGGCTACACCTTC.

V is TRBV6-5 and J is TRBJ2-3, with unresolved D. Trimming stripped 4 bases from V and 2 bases from J, with 16 bases between. Germline values: CDR1 MNHEY, CDR2 SVGAGI. The CDR3 length is 16 residues. The CDR3 nucleotides read TGTGCCAGCAGTTCGGGCGAGGACCGCAACACAGATACGCAGTATTTT. Its protein product is CASSSGEDRNTDTQYF.

The chain links TRBV5-5 to TRBJ1-5, with D uncertain. The CDR3 runs to 13 residues. Trimming took 0 bases from V and 3 from J, leaving 4 bases between them. Germline assignment: CDR1 SGHKS and CDR2 YYEKEE (reference sequence). CDR3 sequence: CASSLAYNQPQHF. The CDR3 nucleotides are TGTGCCAGCAGCTTGGCTTACAATCAGCCCCAGCATTTT.

V gene TRBV20-1 combines with J gene TRBJ2-2; 8 positions agree with TRBD2. V lost 2 bases, J lost 8 bases, and 10 bases stayed unmatched. Germline CDR1 reads DFQATT; CDR2 reads SNEGSKA (reference sequence). The CDR3 runs to 15 residues. As DNA, the CDR3 is TGCAGTGCTAGAAGAACGGGACTAGGATCTGGGGAGCTGTTTTTT. Protein: CSARRTGLGSGELFF.

This clonotype has just a few counts. This chain links TRBV5-1 with TRBJ2-7, with 8 positions matching TRBD2. CDR1 SGHRS and CDR2 YFSETQ come from the germline V gene. V dropped 7 bases and J dropped 7; count of bases not matched to a gene: 16. The CDR3 loop spans 15 amino acids. The CDR3 nucleotides are TGCGCCAGCTCTCTTCTGTCGGGACTAGTGGGGGAGCAGTACTTC. Translated: CASSLLSGLVGEQYF.

The genes are TRBV20-1 and TRBJ1-2; tentative D call: TRBD1 (6 bases). The CDR3 is 15 residues long. The germline gives CDR1 DFQATT, CDR2 SNEGSKA (reference sequence). V was trimmed by 0 bases and J by 4 bases, leaving 15 bases between them. The CDR3 DNA reads TGCAGTGCTAGAGATAACGCAGGGGTGGCCTATGGCTACACCTTC. As protein: CSARDNAGVAYGYTF.

This clonotype came up a few times. This chain uses TRBV12-3 or TRBV12-4 with TRBJ1-5, with 7 bases matching TRBD1. V dropped 8 bases and J dropped 2; count of bases not matched to a gene: 6. CDR3 length: 14 residues. CDR3 sequence (DNA): TGTGCCAGCGGGGACAGTCTCCGCAATCAGCCCCAGCATTTT. Its translation is CASGDSLRNQPQHF.

This chain connects TRBV3-1 to TRBJ1-2, with TRBD1 as a possible D gene (6 bases). The CDR3 length is 14 residues. The V gene's germline CDR1 is LGHDT and CDR2 YNNKEL (reference sequence). Trimming removed 7 bases at V and 4 bases at J, with 16 bases between. CDR3 bases: TGTGCCAGCACCCGCCAGGGGTTGGGCTATGGCTACACCTTC. Translation gives CASTRQGLGYGYTF.

This rearrangement joins TRBV10-3 to TRBJ2-3; 8 positions match TRBD2. V gave up 4 bases and J gave up 4 bases; unmatched junction bases: 10. The CDR3 has 16 amino acids. CDR1 and CDR2 from the germline V gene are ENHRY and SYGVKD. The CDR3 coding sequence is TGTGCCATCAGTGGGGACTCAGCGGGAGTAGCAGATACGCAGTATTTT. It encodes CAISGDSAGVADTQYF.

The V gene is TRBV20-1, the J gene TRBJ2-5; tentative D call: TRBD2 (5 bases). Germline loops: CDR1 DFQATT, CDR2 SNEGSKA (reference sequence). CDR3 length equals 13 residues. The V end lost 4 bases, the J end lost 4 bases, and 13 bases lay between the germline ends. The CDR3 is CSATLGFRETQYF. CDR3 sequence (DNA): TGCAGTGCTACACTAGGGTTTCGAGAGACCCAGTACTTC.

This clonotype was seen a handful of times. V gene TRBV24-1 combines with J gene TRBJ2-1, with D hard to call. CDR3 length: 12 residues. Germline values: CDR1 KGHDR, CDR2 SFDVKD. The germline V and J ends were trimmed by 8 bases and 4 bases, with 8 bases remaining between them. The CDR3 DNA follows: TGTGCCACCAATTCAGTTTACAATGAGCAGTTCTTC. Translation gives CATNSVYNEQFF.